A selection of T cell receptor beta chains follows, all from one sample in a study of blood T cell repertoires in COVID-19. Generated by immunoSEQ multiplex PCR, the TCRdb table keeps only in-frame clones and is missing some. The profile shows roughly 80,000 clones, more than 70% of them singletons. The source material was peripheral blood. These receptors originate from a woman of 80 years or more with acute or convalescent COVID-19. The CDR3 runs from the conserved cysteine through the conserved F or W. A D gene is named only where the DNA matches it firmly. Some rows have no size entry. The others give once, few or many, or a class for an expanded clone.

V gene: TRBV7-2; D gene: .; clone size: .; J gene: TRBJ1-1; CDR3 length: 13; CDR3 protein: CASSLVFGTEAFF; CDR3 DNA: TGTGCCAGCAGCTTAGTTTTCGGCACTGAAGCTTTCTTT
V gene: TRBV5-1; D gene: TRBD1; clone size: .; J gene: TRBJ1-4; CDR3 length: 14; CDR3 protein: CASSSGQPNEKLFF; CDR3 DNA: TGCGCCAGCAGCTCGGGACAGCCTAATGAAAAACTGTTTTTT
V gene: TRBV15; D gene: .; clone size: .; J gene: TRBJ2-7; CDR3 length: 14; CDR3 protein: CATSRDSAPYEQYF; CDR3 DNA: TGTGCCACCAGCAGAGACAGCGCCCCCTACGAGCAGTACTTC
V gene: TRBV10-3; D gene: TRBD1; clone size: once; J gene: TRBJ2-7; CDR3 length: 16; CDR3 protein: CAISEDLTGGSYEQYF; CDR3 DNA: TGTGCCATCAGTGAAGATTTGACAGGGGGCTCCTACGAGCAGTACTTC
V gene: TRBV6-2/TRBV6-3; D gene: .; clone size: .; J gene: TRBJ1-4; CDR3 length: 18; CDR3 protein: CASSYSVEGWSANEKLFF; CDR3 DNA: TGTGCCAGCAGTTACTCGGTGGAGGGTTGGTCGGCTAATGAAAAACTGTTTTTT
V gene: TRBV19; D gene: TRBD1; clone size: .; J gene: TRBJ1-2; CDR3 length: 15; CDR3 protein: CASRTGGESTDGYTF; CDR3 DNA: TGTGCCAGTAGAACAGGGGGCGAATCTACAGATGGCTACACCTTC
V gene: TRBV28; D gene: .; clone size: .; J gene: TRBJ2-6; CDR3 length: 16; CDR3 protein: CASSFSILSGANVLTF; CDR3 DNA: TGTGCCAGCAGTTTCTCCATACTCTCTGGGGCCAACGTCCTGACTTTC
V gene: TRBV25-1; D gene: .; clone size: .; J gene: TRBJ2-5; CDR3 length: 13; CDR3 protein: CASSRGAQETQYF; CDR3 DNA: TGTGCCAGCAGTAGGGGCGCGCAAGAGACCCAGTACTTC
V gene: TRBV19; D gene: TRBD1; clone size: .; J gene: TRBJ1-2; CDR3 length: 15; CDR3 protein: CASMPGQGANYGYTF; CDR3 DNA: TGTGCCAGCATGCCGGGACAGGGAGCTAACTATGGCTACACCTTC
V gene: TRBV27; D gene: .; clone size: .; J gene: TRBJ2-7; CDR3 length: 13; CDR3 protein: CASSRTGTYEQYF; CDR3 DNA: TGTGCCAGCAGTAGGACGGGGACCTACGAGCAGTACTTC
V gene: TRBV11-1; D gene: .; clone size: .; J gene: TRBJ2-1; CDR3 length: 15; CDR3 protein: CASSLDPTAYNEQFF; CDR3 DNA: TGTGCCAGCAGCTTAGACCCCACGGCCTACAATGAGCAGTTCTTC
V gene: TRBV12-5; D gene: .; clone size: .; J gene: TRBJ1-2; CDR3 length: 13; CDR3 protein: CASGFVQGYGYTF; CDR3 DNA: TGTGCTAGTGGTTTCGTACAGGGTTATGGCTACACCTTC
V gene: TRBV30; D gene: .; clone size: .; J gene: TRBJ1-5; CDR3 length: 14; CDR3 protein: CAWSGPANNQPQHF; CDR3 DNA: TGTGCCTGGTCGGGTCCCGCGAACAATCAGCCCCAGCATTTT
V gene: TRBV5-4; D gene: TRBD2; clone size: .; J gene: TRBJ2-4; CDR3 length: 17; CDR3 protein: CASSLPSGGIAKNIQYF; CDR3 DNA: TGTGCCAGCAGCTTGCCTAGCGGGGGGATAGCCAAAAACATTCAGTACTTC
V gene: TRBV20-1; D gene: TRBD1; clone size: .; J gene: TRBJ1-5; CDR3 length: 15; CDR3 protein: CSASLPRGRDQPQHF; CDR3 DNA: TGCAGTGCTAGTCTCCCCAGGGGGCGCGATCAGCCCCAGCATTTT
V gene: TRBV3-1/TRBV3-2; D gene: TRBD2; clone size: once; J gene: TRBJ2-3; CDR3 length: 19; CDR3 protein: CASSSSGTSGSDRTDTQYF; CDR3 DNA: TGTGCCAGCAGCAGCTCAGGGACTAGCGGGAGTGATCGCACAGATACGCAGTATTTT
V gene: TRBV25-1; D gene: .; clone size: .; J gene: TRBJ1-4; CDR3 length: 17; CDR3 protein: CASSESQGFRTNEKLFF; CDR3 DNA: TGTGCCAGCAGTGAATCCCAGGGTTTCAGAACTAATGAAAAACTGTTTTTT
V gene: TRBV10-2; D gene: .; clone size: .; J gene: TRBJ2-6; CDR3 length: 15; CDR3 protein: CASSFTESGANVLTF; CDR3 DNA: TGCGCCAGCAGTTTTACAGAGTCTGGGGCCAACGTCCTGACTTTC
V gene: TRBV7-2; D gene: .; clone size: .; J gene: TRBJ2-3; CDR3 length: 15; CDR3 protein: CASSSLRSYKDTQYF; CDR3 DNA: TGTGCCAGCAGCTCCCTTCGGAGCTATAAAGATACGCAGTATTTT
V gene: TRBV5-1; D gene: TRBD2; clone size: once; J gene: TRBJ2-1; CDR3 length: 13; CDR3 protein: CASSRTSGIEQFF; CDR3 DNA: TGCGCCAGCAGCCGGACTAGCGGGATAGAGCAGTTCTTC
V gene: TRBV28; D gene: TRBD2; clone size: once; J gene: TRBJ2-3; CDR3 length: 17; CDR3 protein: CASSLIGLADSTDTQYF; CDR3 DNA: TGTGCCAGCAGTCTCATCGGACTAGCGGACAGCACAGATACGCAGTATTTT
V gene: TRBV5-1; D gene: TRBD1; clone size: .; J gene: TRBJ2-3; CDR3 length: 14; CDR3 protein: CASTRDRSTDTQYF; CDR3 DNA: TGCGCCAGCACCCGGGACAGGAGCACAGATACGCAGTATTTT
V gene: TRBV5-4; D gene: TRBD1; clone size: .; J gene: TRBJ1-2; CDR3 length: 14; CDR3 protein: CASSRGGAGYGYTF; CDR3 DNA: TGTGCCAGCAGCCGAGGGGGCGCCGGCTATGGCTACACCTTC
V gene: TRBV10-3; D gene: .; clone size: .; J gene: TRBJ2-7; CDR3 length: 16; CDR3 protein: CAIRNPYRQNLYEQYF; CDR3 DNA: TGTGCCATCAGGAACCCATATCGACAGAACCTGTACGAGCAGTACTTC
V gene: TRBV7-2; D gene: TRBD1; clone size: .; J gene: TRBJ1-1; CDR3 length: 15; CDR3 protein: CASSRDRGVHTEAFF; CDR3 DNA: TGTGCCAGCAGCCGGGACAGGGGAGTACACACTGAAGCTTTCTTT
V gene: TRBV7-2; D gene: TRBD2; clone size: .; J gene: TRBJ2-1; CDR3 length: 14; CDR3 protein: CASSLAGGHNEQFF; CDR3 DNA: TGTGCCAGCAGCCTAGCGGGAGGCCACAATGAGCAGTTCTTC
V gene: TRBV6-5; D gene: .; clone size: few; J gene: TRBJ1-2; CDR3 length: 14; CDR3 protein: CASSYSLSGFGYTF; CDR3 DNA: TGTGCCAGCAGTTACTCCTTGTCAGGGTTTGGCTACACCTTC
V gene: TRBV3-1/TRBV3-2; D gene: .; clone size: once; J gene: TRBJ1-2; CDR3 length: 12; CDR3 protein: CASSQISYGYTF; CDR3 DNA: TGTGCCAGCAGCCAAATCTCCTATGGCTACACCTTC
V gene: TRBV7-2; D gene: TRBD1; clone size: .; J gene: TRBJ2-1; CDR3 length: 15; CDR3 protein: CASSLDQGAYNEQFF; CDR3 DNA: TGTGCCAGCAGCTTAGACCAGGGGGCCTACAATGAGCAGTTCTTC
V gene: TRBV9; D gene: .; clone size: .; J gene: TRBJ2-2; CDR3 length: 17; CDR3 protein: CASSALLGVISTGELFF; CDR3 DNA: TGTGCCAGCAGCGCCCTTTTAGGGGTTATCAGCACCGGGGAGCTGTTTTTT
V gene: TRBV18; D gene: .; clone size: once; J gene: TRBJ1-1; CDR3 length: 15; CDR3 protein: CASKPVGGPDTEAFF; CDR3 DNA: TGTGCCAGCAAACCAGTCGGGGGGCCGGACACTGAAGCTTTCTTT
V gene: TRBV7-6; D gene: TRBD2; clone size: .; J gene: TRBJ2-1; CDR3 length: 15; CDR3 protein: CASSVSGFGWNEQFF; CDR3 DNA: TGTGCCAGCAGCGTTAGCGGGTTCGGGTGGAATGAGCAGTTCTTC
V gene: TRBV2; D gene: .; clone size: .; J gene: TRBJ2-7; CDR3 length: 13; CDR3 protein: CASRYISSYEQYF; CDR3 DNA: TGTGCCAGCAGATACATCAGCTCCTACGAGCAGTACTTC
V gene: TRBV7-2; D gene: .; clone size: few; J gene: TRBJ1-2; CDR3 length: 13; CDR3 protein: CASSTRQPYGYTF; CDR3 DNA: TGTGCCAGCAGCACCCGACAGCCTTATGGCTACACCTTC
V gene: TRBV3-1/TRBV3-2; D gene: TRBD1; clone size: .; J gene: TRBJ2-2; CDR3 length: 19; CDR3 protein: CASSQGHRGRLRNTGELFF; CDR3 DNA: TGTGCCAGCAGCCAAGGTCACAGGGGGCGGTTAAGGAACACCGGGGAGCTGTTTTTT
V gene: TRBV9; D gene: .; clone size: .; J gene: TRBJ1-4; CDR3 length: 15; CDR3 protein: CASSTKESTNEKLFF; CDR3 DNA: TGTGCCAGCAGCACCAAAGAGTCAACTAATGAAAAACTGTTTTTT
V gene: TRBV10-3; D gene: TRBD1; clone size: once; J gene: TRBJ2-7; CDR3 length: 14; CDR3 protein: CAISRAGGNNEQYF; CDR3 DNA: TGTGCCATCAGTAGAGCAGGGGGCAACAACGAGCAGTACTTC
V gene: TRBV20-1; D gene: .; clone size: few; J gene: TRBJ1-1; CDR3 length: 13; CDR3 protein: CSASTGGNTEAFF; CDR3 DNA: TGCAGTGCTAGTACTGGTGGGAACACTGAAGCTTTCTTT
V gene: TRBV29-1; D gene: .; clone size: .; J gene: TRBJ1-2; CDR3 length: 14; CDR3 protein: CSVEDGWGPHGYTF; CDR3 DNA: TGCAGCGTTGAAGATGGGTGGGGGCCCCATGGCTACACCTTC
V gene: TRBV24-1; D gene: .; clone size: once; J gene: TRBJ1-1; CDR3 length: 15; CDR3 protein: CATSDSRRGNTEAFF; CDR3 DNA: TGTGCCACCAGTGATTCAAGGAGGGGAAACACTGAAGCTTTCTTT
V gene: TRBV29-1; D gene: TRBD2; clone size: .; J gene: TRBJ2-3; CDR3 length: 14; CDR3 protein: CSVSGNLGTDTQYF; CDR3 DNA: TGCAGCGTTAGCGGGAACCTCGGCACAGATACGCAGTATTTT
V gene: TRBV3-1/TRBV3-2; D gene: TRBD1; clone size: .; J gene: TRBJ1-2; CDR3 length: 13; CDR3 protein: CASSLDRDYGYTF; CDR3 DNA: TGTGCCAGCAGCTTAGACAGGGACTATGGCTACACCTTC
V gene: TRBV28; D gene: .; clone size: .; J gene: TRBJ2-7; CDR3 length: 12; CDR3 protein: CASSGDIFEQYF; CDR3 DNA: TGTGCCAGCAGTGGGGACATCTTTGAGCAGTACTTC
V gene: TRBV5-4; D gene: TRBD1; clone size: .; J gene: TRBJ1-2; CDR3 length: 15; CDR3 protein: CASSTQDRVAYGYTF; CDR3 DNA: TGTGCCAGCAGCACTCAGGACAGGGTGGCCTATGGCTACACCTTC
V gene: TRBV19; D gene: .; clone size: .; J gene: TRBJ1-3; CDR3 length: 15; CDR3 protein: CASKDGGSSGNTIYF; CDR3 DNA: TGTGCCAGTAAAGACGGTGGGAGCTCTGGAAACACCATATATTTT
V gene: TRBV5-1; D gene: .; clone size: .; J gene: TRBJ2-1; CDR3 length: 16; CDR3 protein: CASSLVGGSSYNEQFF; CDR3 DNA: TGCGCCAGCAGCTTGGTTGGGGGGAGCTCCTACAATGAGCAGTTCTTC
V gene: TRBV25-1; D gene: .; clone size: .; J gene: TRBJ2-1; CDR3 length: 12; CDR3 protein: CASSGVGLKQFF; CDR3 DNA: TGTGCCAGCAGTGGGGTCGGGTTAAAACAGTTCTTC
V gene: TRBV3-1/TRBV3-2; D gene: TRBD1; clone size: .; J gene: TRBJ2-1; CDR3 length: 16; CDR3 protein: CASSQAGTGVYNEQFF; CDR3 DNA: TGTGCCAGCAGCCAGGCCGGGACAGGGGTCTACAATGAGCAGTTCTTC